A single sample is the source of the 24 T cell receptor beta chains below, sequenced in a study of blood T cells in healthy people across ages. Primers used in a second PCR of about 6 to 11 cycles were a sample-barcoded 5' primer and a J-beta primer mix. TCRdb re-called the 5' RACE reads through MiXCR, storing one row per CDR3 protein. Of hundreds of thousands of distinct CDR3 sequences in the sample, under 25% were seen once. Material for sequencing was blood. Receptor source: a man in his sixties or seventies in good health.

This clonotype came up once. V gene TRBV7-9 combines with J gene TRBJ1-1; 9 bases match TRBD1. Germline-derived CDR1 and CDR2 are SEHNR and FQNEAQ (reference sequence). J lost 3 bases, V lost 0 bases, and 2 bases had no gene match. The CDR3 consists of 15 residues. The CDR3 region has the DNA TGTGCCAGCAGCTTAGCCCGGACAGGGGACACTGAAGCTTTCTTT. Translating gives CASSLARTGDTEAFF. The variable domain in full, with the rest retrieved from reference TRBV7-9 and TRBJ1-1, is DTGVSQNPRHKITKRGQNVTFRCDPISEHNRLYWYRQTLGQGPEFLTYFQNEAQLEKSRLLSDRFSAERPKGSFSTLEIQRTEQGDSAMYLCASSLARTGDTEAFFGQGTRLTVV.

On this clonotype: The junction differs from germline at one of its ends, possibly a read error. This chain links TRBV20-1 with TRBJ2-1, with 7 bases aligning to TRBD2. Germline V gives CDR1 DFQATT, CDR2 SNEGSKA (reference sequence). The CDR3 has 16 residues. CDR3 sequence (DNA): TGCAGTGCTAGAGACCTTGGCGGGAGATCCTACAATGAGCAGCTCTTC. It is translated as CSARDLGGRSYNEQLF.

This clonotype was detected a few times. The chain employs TRBV5-1 and TRBJ2-7, with 8 positions matching TRBD2. The CDR3 is 16 amino acids. Germline CDR1 reads SGHRS; CDR2 reads YFSETQ. The ends lost 0 bases at V and 3 bases at J; junction bases unmatched: 8. The CDR3 is CASSLASGGPGYEQYF. In DNA, the CDR3 is TGCGCCAGCAGCTTGGCCTCGGGAGGGCCGGGCTACGAGCAGTACTTC.

The CDR3 loop reads CAISPVMSGRVNEQFF. DNA of the CDR3: TGTGCCATCAGCCCGGTGATGAGCGGGAGGGTAAATGAGCAGTTCTTC. The V and J genes are TRBV10-3 and TRBJ2-1; 10 bases line up with TRBD2. The CDR3 contains 16 residues. In germline, CDR1 is ENHRY, CDR2 SYGVKD. The ends lost 6 bases at V and 7 bases at J; junction bases unmatched: 12.

This clonotype has more than one count but fewer than ten. V usage is TRBV10-3 and J usage is TRBJ2-1; weak D call: TRBD2 (6 bases). The CDR3 loop spans 12 amino acids. Germline values: CDR1 ENHRY, CDR2 SYGVKD. The CDR3 loop is CASGDSYNEQFF. CDR3 nucleotides: TGTGCGTCGGGGGACTCCTACAATGAGCAGTTCTTC.

The V and J genes are TRBV6-1 and TRBJ1-2, with TRBD1 matching 10 bases. The CDR3 extends over 15 amino acids. Per the germline V gene, CDR1 is MNHNS and CDR2 is SASEGT. The V segment lost 7 bases and the J segment 8 bases; nucleotides outside the gene matches: 13. The CDR3 nucleotides are TGTGCCAGCAAAGAAAACGTGGGGACAGGGGTCGGCTACACCTTC. Its translation is CASKENVGTGVGYTF.

The chain joins TRBV7-9 to TRBJ1-1, with a weak D call TRBD1 (5 bases). There are 17 residues in the CDR3. With 5 bases removed from V and 0 bases from J, the gap between germline ends came to 19 bases. Germline loops: CDR1 SEHNR, CDR2 FQNEAQ (reference sequence). For the CDR3, the DNA is TGTGCCAGCAGCCCCTCCCGGGGGGTCGGTATGAACACTGAAGCTTTCTTT. It codes for CASSPSRGVGMNTEAFF.

Concerning this clonotype itself: One junction end does not reproduce the germline sequence, and a read error may be involved. The J gene is TRBJ1-5, the V gene TRBV4-1; 7 nucleotides agree with TRBD1. The CDR3 consists of 15 residues. Germline-derived CDR1 and CDR2 are MGHRA and YSYEKL. The CDR3 reads CASSQGRGGYQPQHF. The CDR3 DNA reads as TGCGCCAGTAGCCAAGGCAGGGGGGGATATCAGCCCCAGCATTTT.

This clonotype was counted only a few times. The chain joins TRBV7-2 to TRBJ2-5; no clear D gene. V lost 3 bases, J lost 2 bases, and 10 bases lay in between. The V gene's germline CDR1 is SGHTA and CDR2 FQGNSA. This CDR3 comprises 14 residues. For the CDR3, the DNA is TGTGCCAGCAGCTTTCGGAGTTTTCAAGAGACCCAGTACTTC. It is translated as CASSFRSFQETQYF.

V usage is TRBV6-5 and J usage is TRBJ2-7, with TRBD1 matching 8 bases. The V segment lost 2 bases and the J segment 2 bases; nucleotides outside the gene matches: 5. Germline V gene sequence: CDR1 MNHEY, CDR2 SVGAGI. The CDR3 runs to 15 residues. This CDR3 reads CASSYRETGAYEQYF. The DNA of the CDR3 is TGTGCCAGCAGTTACAGGGAGACAGGGGCCTACGAGCAGTACTTC.

This clonotype came up many times. The rearrangement uses TRBV5-1 and TRBJ2-5, with 7 bases fitting TRBD1. Trimming took 6 bases from V and 3 from J; bases not matched to a gene: 5. The germline V gene encodes CDR1 SGHRS and CDR2 YFSETQ. The length of the CDR3 is 13 residues. CDR3 DNA: TGCGCCAGCAAATTCGGGACAGAAGAGACCCAGTACTTC. It is translated as CASKFGTEETQYF.

The chain employs TRBV12-3 or TRBV12-4 and TRBJ2-3, with 9 bases lining up with TRBD1. The CDR3 covers 15 residues. V gave up 3 bases and J gave up 5 bases; unmatched junction bases: 6. The CDR3 nucleotides read TGTGCCAGCAGTTTCCCAGGACAGGGGCAAGATACGCAGTATTTT. Its protein is CASSFPGQGQDTQYF.

The J gene is TRBJ2-7, the V gene TRBV5-6; a possible D gene is TRBD1 (8 bases). Deletions cut 1 base from V and 5 bases from J, with 13 bases between. This CDR3 is built from 14 residues. Germline values: CDR1 SGHDT, CDR2 YYEEEE. The CDR3 DNA follows: TGTGCCAGCAGCTTGTGGACAGGGACTAACGAGCAGTACTTC. Its translation: CASSLWTGTNEQYF.

This clonotype was seen a handful of times. CDR3 in DNA: TGCAGTGCTAGGGGGACAGGGACCTACGAGCAGTACTTC. This codes for CSARGTGTYEQYF. The chain couples TRBV20-1 to TRBJ2-7; 9 positions match TRBD1. CDR3 length: 13 residues. Germline CDR1 and CDR2: DFQATT and SNEGSKA (reference sequence). The trim removed 3 bases at V and 2 bases at J, leaving 2 bases unmatched.

This chain joins TRBV29-1 and TRBJ2-3; the match to TRBD2 covers 12 bases. Germline V lookup: CDR1 SQVTM, CDR2 ANQGSEA. V dropped 4 bases and J dropped 4; count of bases not matched to a gene: 6. The CDR3 is 15 residues long. The CDR3 protein is CSVVTSGSVADTQYF. The CDR3 bases are TGCAGCGTTGTGACTAGCGGGAGCGTCGCAGATACGCAGTATTTT.

This clonotype was counted between two and nine times. V gene TRBV20-1 combines with J gene TRBJ2-7; D is undetermined. Germline assignment: CDR1 DFQATT and CDR2 SNEGSKA (reference sequence). The CDR3 runs to 11 residues. V was shortened by 6 bases and J by 4 bases, with 10 bases between the two germline ends. The CDR3 here is CSAPVEYEQYF. The CDR3 DNA sequence: TGCAGTGCACCAGTAGAATACGAGCAGTACTTC.

This clonotype has just a few counts. The chain employs TRBV6-5 and TRBJ2-5, with 9 bases aligning to TRBD2. V lost 11 bases to trimming and J lost 5 bases; unmatched junction nucleotides: 12. This CDR3 comprises 14 residues. Germline-derived CDR1 and CDR2 are MNHEY and SVGAGI. The CDR3 spells CASRGLAGRETQYF. In DNA, the CDR3 is TGTGCCTCCCGGGGGCTAGCGGGAAGGGAGACCCAGTACTTC.

The V gene is TRBV28, the J gene TRBJ2-5; 12 positions agree with TRBD2. With the DNA end fitting TRBJ2-7 better, the J assignment may be wrong. There are 15 residues in the CDR3. The V gene's germline CDR1 is MDHEN and CDR2 SYDVKM. CDR3 in DNA: TGTGCCAGCAGCTTAGGACTAGCGGGATACTACGAGCAGTACTTC. Amino acid sequence: CASSLGLAGYYEQYF.

In this sample, this clonotype turned up a few times. CDR3 residues: CSVAPGQGAGETQYF. In DNA form, the CDR3 reads TGCAGCGTCGCCCCTGGACAGGGGGCCGGAGAGACCCAGTACTTC. The chain links TRBV29-1 to TRBJ2-5; TRBD1 matches 11 bases. V gave up 6 bases and J gave up 4 bases; unmatched junction bases: 10. The CDR3 extends over 15 amino acids. The V gene's germline CDR1 is SQVTM and CDR2 ANQGSEA.

Regarding this clonotype: One junction end does not reproduce the germline sequence, and a read error may be involved. The chain has TRBV5-1 and TRBJ2-7, with a possible D match to TRBD2 (6 bases). Germline CDR1 reads SGHRS; CDR2 reads YFSETQ. The CDR3 loop spans 14 amino acids. CDR3 sequence: CANSFQTSSYEQYF. Written as DNA, the CDR3 is TGCGCCAACAGCTTCCAGACTAGCTCCTACGAGCAGTACTTC.

The table lists this clonotype with a few counts. This chain joins TRBV4-3 and TRBJ1-4; maybe TRBD1 (6 bases). V gave up 0 bases and J gave up 8 bases, with 22 bases separating them. The V gene's germline CDR1 is LGHNA and CDR2 YSLEER. CDR3 size: 18 residues. Here the CDR3 DNA reads TGCGCCAGCAGCCAAGATTGGGCCCAACAGGGAGGTCTAGAAAAACTGTTTTTT. Translation: CASSQDWAQQGGLEKLFF.

The V gene is TRBV15, the J gene TRBJ2-4; D gene uncertain. Germline-derived CDR1 and CDR2 are LNHNV and YYDKDF (reference sequence). Trimming took off 5 bases at V and 7 bases at J, with 15 bases between the two ends. The CDR3 runs 14 residues. The CDR3 is CATSADKEGNIQYF. CDR3 bases: TGTGCCACCAGCGCCGATAAGGAAGGGAACATTCAGTACTTC. The whole variable domain, filled in from reference TRBV15 and TRBJ2-4, reads DAMVIQNPRYQVTQFGKPVTLSCSQTLNHNVMYWYQQKSSQAPKLLFHYYDKDFNNEADTPDNFQSRRPNTSFCFLDIRSPGLGDTAMYLCATSADKEGNIQYFGAGTRLSVL.

The chain couples TRBV6-1 to TRBJ2-7; 11 positions agree with TRBD2. This CDR3 is built from 18 residues. Germline CDR1 is MNHNS and CDR2 is SASEGT. Trimming took 6 bases from V and 0 from J; bases not matched to a gene: 13. Written as DNA, the CDR3 is TGTGCCAGCAGCCCTGGACTAGCGGGCAGACGGGGCTCCTACGAGCAGTACTTC. It codes for CASSPGLAGRRGSYEQYF.

A single count supports this clonotype. The V gene is TRBV28, the J gene TRBJ2-7; 7 bases align to TRBD1. CDR1 MDHEN and CDR2 SYDVKM come from the germline V gene. The J segment lost 1 base and the V segment lost 3 bases, leaving 6 bases of the junction unmatched. The CDR3 loop spans 15 amino acids. CDR3 loop: CASSFKGARSYEQYF. The CDR3 nucleotides read TGTGCCAGCAGTTTTAAGGGGGCCCGGTCCTACGAGCAGTACTTC.